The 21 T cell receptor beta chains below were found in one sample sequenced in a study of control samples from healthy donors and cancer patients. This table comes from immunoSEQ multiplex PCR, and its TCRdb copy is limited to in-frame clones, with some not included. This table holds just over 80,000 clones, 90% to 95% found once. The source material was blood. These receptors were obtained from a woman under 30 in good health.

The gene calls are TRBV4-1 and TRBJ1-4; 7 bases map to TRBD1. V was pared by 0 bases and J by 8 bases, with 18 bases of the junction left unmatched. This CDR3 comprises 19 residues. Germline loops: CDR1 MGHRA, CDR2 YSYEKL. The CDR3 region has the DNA TGCGCCAGCAGCCAAGAATTTTTCAGCAGGGGGAGTTTGCGGGAAAAACTGTTTTTT. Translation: CASSQEFFSRGSLREKLFF.

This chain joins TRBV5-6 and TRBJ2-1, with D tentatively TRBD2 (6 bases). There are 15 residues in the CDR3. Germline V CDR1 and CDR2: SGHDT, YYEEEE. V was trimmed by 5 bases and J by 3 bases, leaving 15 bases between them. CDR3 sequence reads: CASSSSGEYYNEQFF. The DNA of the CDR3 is TGTGCCAGCAGTTCGTCGGGGGAGTACTACAATGAGCAGTTCTTC.

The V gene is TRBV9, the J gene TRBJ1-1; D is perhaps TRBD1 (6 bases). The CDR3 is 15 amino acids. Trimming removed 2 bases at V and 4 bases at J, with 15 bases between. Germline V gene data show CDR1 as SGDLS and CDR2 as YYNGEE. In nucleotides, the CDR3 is TGTGCCAGCAGCGTCCTAACAGGGCTGGGCACTGAAGCTTTCTTT. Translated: CASSVLTGLGTEAFF.

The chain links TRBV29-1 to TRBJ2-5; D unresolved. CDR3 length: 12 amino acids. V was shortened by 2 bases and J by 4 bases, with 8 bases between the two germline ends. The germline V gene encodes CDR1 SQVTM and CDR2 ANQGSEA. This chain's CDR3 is CSVEWAAETQYF. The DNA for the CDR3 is TGCAGCGTTGAATGGGCGGCAGAGACCCAGTACTTC. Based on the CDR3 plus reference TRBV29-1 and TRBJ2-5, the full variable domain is SAVISQKPSRDICQRGTSLTIQCQVDSQVTMMFWYRQQPGQSLTLIATANQGSEATYESGFVIDKFPISRPNLTFSTLTVSNMSPEDSSIYLCSVEWAAETQYFGPGTRLLVL.

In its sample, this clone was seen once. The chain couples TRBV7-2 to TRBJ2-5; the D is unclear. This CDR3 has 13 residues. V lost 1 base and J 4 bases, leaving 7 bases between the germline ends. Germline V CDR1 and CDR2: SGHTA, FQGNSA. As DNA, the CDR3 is TGTGCCAGCAGCTTAGTAGGCCCAGAGACCCAGTACTTC. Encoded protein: CASSLVGPETQYF. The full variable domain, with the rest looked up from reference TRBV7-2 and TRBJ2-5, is GAGVSQSPSNKVTEKGKDVELRCDPISGHTALYWYRQSLGQGLEFLIYFQGNSAPDKSGLPSDRFSAERTGGSVSTLTIQRTQQEDSAVYLCASSLVGPETQYFGPGTRLLVL.

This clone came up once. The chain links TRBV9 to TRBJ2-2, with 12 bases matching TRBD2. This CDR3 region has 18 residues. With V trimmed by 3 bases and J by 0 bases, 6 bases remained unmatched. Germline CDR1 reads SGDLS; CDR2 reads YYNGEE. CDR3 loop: CASSAGLAGRSNTGELFF. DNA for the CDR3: TGTGCCAGCAGCGCCGGACTAGCGGGGCGGTCGAACACCGGGGAGCTGTTTTTT.

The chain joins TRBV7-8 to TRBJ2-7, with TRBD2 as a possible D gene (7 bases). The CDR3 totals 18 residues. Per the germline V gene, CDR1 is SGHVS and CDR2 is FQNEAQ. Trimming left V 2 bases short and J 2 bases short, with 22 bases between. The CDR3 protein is CASSLPPPWGGSAYEQYF. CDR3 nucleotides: TGTGCCAGCAGCTTACCTCCCCCATGGGGGGGCTCGGCCTACGAGCAGTACTTC.

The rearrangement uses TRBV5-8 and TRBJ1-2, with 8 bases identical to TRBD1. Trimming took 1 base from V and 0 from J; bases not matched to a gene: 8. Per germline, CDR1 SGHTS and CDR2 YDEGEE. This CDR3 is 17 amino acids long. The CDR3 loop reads CASSLFRGTGSNYGYTF. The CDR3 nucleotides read TGTGCCAGCAGCTTGTTCCGCGGGACAGGCTCTAACTATGGCTACACCTTC.

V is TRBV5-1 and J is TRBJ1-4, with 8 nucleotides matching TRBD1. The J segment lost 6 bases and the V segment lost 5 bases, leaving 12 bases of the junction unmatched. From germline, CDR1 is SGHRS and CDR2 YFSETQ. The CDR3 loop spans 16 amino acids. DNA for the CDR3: TGCGCCAGCAGACTGGACAGGGCCGGGGGGGATGAAAAACTGTTTTTT. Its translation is CASRLDRAGGDEKLFF. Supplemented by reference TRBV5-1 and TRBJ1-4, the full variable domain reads KAGVTQTPRYLIKTRGQQVTLSCSPISGHRSVSWYQQTPGQGLQFLFEYFSETQRNKGNFPGRFSGRQFSNSRSEMNVSTLELGDSALYLCASRLDRAGGDEKLFFGSGTQLSVL.

In DNA, the CDR3 is TGTGCCAGCAGCCCCGCGGCAGGGGGCAATCAGCCCCAGCATTTT. Its translation: CASSPAAGGNQPQHF. The chain links TRBV11-2 to TRBJ1-5; maybe TRBD1 (6 bases). The V gene's germline CDR1 is SGHAT and CDR2 FQNNGV. There are 15 residues in the CDR3. Trimming stripped 5 bases from V and 2 bases from J, with 13 bases between.

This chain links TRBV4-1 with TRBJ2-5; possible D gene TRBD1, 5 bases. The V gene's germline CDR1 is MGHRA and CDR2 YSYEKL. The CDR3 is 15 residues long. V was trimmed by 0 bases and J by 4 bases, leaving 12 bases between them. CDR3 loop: CASSQERLQGETQYF. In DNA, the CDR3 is TGCGCCAGCAGCCAAGAAAGATTGCAGGGAGAGACCCAGTACTTC.

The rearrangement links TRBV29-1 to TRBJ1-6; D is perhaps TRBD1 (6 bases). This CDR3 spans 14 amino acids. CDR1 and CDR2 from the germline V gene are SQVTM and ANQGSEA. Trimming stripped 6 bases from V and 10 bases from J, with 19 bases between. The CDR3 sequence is CSVVEQGESSPLHF. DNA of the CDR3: TGCAGCGTGGTCGAACAGGGAGAATCCTCACCCCTCCACTTT. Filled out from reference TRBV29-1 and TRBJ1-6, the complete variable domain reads SAVISQKPSRDICQRGTSLTIQCQVDSQVTMMFWYRQQPGQSLTLIATANQGSEATYESGFVIDKFPISRPNLTFSTLTVSNMSPEDSSIYLCSVVEQGESSPLHFGNGTRLTVT.

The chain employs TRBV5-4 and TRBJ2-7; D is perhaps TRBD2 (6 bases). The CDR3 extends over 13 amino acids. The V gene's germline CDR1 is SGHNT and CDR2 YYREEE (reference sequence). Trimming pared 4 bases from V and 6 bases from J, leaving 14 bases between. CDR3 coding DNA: TGTGCCAGCAGCACGGTGGAGGGAGGCGAGCAGTACTTC. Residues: CASSTVEGGEQYF.

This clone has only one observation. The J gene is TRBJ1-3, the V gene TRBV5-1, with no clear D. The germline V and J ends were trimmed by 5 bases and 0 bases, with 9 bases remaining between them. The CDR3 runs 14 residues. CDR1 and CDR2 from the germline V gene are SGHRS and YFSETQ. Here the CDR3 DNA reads TGCGCCAGCAGGGAGGGTCCCTCTGGAAACACCATATATTTT. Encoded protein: CASREGPSGNTIYF. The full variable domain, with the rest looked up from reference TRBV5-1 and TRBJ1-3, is KAGVTQTPRYLIKTRGQQVTLSCSPISGHRSVSWYQQTPGQGLQFLFEYFSETQRNKGNFPGRFSGRQFSNSRSEMNVSTLELGDSALYLCASREGPSGNTIYFGEGSWLTVV.

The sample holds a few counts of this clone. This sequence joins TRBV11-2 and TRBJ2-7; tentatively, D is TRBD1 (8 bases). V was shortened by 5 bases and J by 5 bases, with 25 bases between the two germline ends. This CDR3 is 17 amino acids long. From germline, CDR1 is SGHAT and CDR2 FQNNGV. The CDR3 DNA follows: TGTGCCAGCAGCCCCCGCCTCGGACAGGGAGGGGATAACGAGCAGTACTTC. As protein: CASSPRLGQGGDNEQYF.

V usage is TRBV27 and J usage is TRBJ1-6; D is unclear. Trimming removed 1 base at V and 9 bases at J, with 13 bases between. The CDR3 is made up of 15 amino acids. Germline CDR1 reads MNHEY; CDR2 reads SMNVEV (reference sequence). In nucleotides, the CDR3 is TGTGCCAGCAGTTTATATACCTCATTGAGTTCACCCCTCCACTTT. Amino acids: CASSLYTSLSSPLHF.

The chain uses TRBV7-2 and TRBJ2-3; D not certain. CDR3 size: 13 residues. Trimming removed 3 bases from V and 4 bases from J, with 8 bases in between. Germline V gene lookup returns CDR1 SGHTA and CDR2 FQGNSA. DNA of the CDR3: TGTGCCAGCAGCTTGATAATCGCAGATACGCAGTATTTT. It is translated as CASSLIIADTQYF.

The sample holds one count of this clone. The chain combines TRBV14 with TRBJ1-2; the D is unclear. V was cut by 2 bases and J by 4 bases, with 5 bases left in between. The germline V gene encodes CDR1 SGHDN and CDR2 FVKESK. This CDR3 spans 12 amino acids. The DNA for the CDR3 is TGTGCCAGCAGCCAACTCAGCTATGGCTACACCTTC. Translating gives CASSQLSYGYTF.

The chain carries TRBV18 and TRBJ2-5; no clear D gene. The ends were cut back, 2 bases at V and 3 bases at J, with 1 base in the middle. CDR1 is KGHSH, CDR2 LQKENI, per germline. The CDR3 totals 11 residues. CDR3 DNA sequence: TGTGCCAGCTCACCAAAAGAGACCCAGTACTTC. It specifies CASSPKETQYF.

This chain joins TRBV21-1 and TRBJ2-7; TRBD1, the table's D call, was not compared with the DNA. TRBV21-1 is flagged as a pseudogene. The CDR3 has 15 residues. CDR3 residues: CASSKWNRRSYEQYF. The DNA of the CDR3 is TGTGCCAGCAGCAAATGGAACAGGCGCTCCTACGAGCAGTACTTC.

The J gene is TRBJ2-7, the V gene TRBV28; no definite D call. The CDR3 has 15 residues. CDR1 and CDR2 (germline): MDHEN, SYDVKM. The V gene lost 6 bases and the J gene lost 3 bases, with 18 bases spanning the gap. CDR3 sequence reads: CASSLRSSSIYEQYF. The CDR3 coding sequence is TGTGCCAGCAGCTTGAGGTCCTCCTCGATCTACGAGCAGTACTTC.